What follows is one T cell receptor (beta chain) and its context. This sample is part of a study of blood T cell repertoires in COVID-19. Study information: COVID-19 samples, acute and convalescent, were from the United States, Italy and Spain. PBMCs, B-cell-depleted T cells, or T cells were the source of the cDNA or gDNA that made up the material.

As handled by the study authors: Amplification with reference gene primers provided the estimates of nucleated cell counts. Only in-frame clones appear in the TCRdb table, and some are missing; sequencing was by immunoSEQ multiplex PCR. From that table come the V and J calls and clone size; the DNA was used to work out D and trimming. The sample comprises tens of thousands of clones, roughly 81% of which are singletons, and over 8.5% rests with the top ten. The V gene's germline CDR1 is GTSNPN and CDR2 SVGIG (reference sequence). CDR3 length: 20 amino acids. V trimming: 7 bases; J trimming: 4 bases; junction bases outside the gene matches: 20.

The clonotype originates from a human donor in a cohort sampled during active COVID-19. This sequence joins TRBV30 and TRBJ2-1, with 15 nucleotides matching TRBD2. Sequencing input: peripheral blood. This CDR3 reads CASTDSTGTSGRFRYNEQFF. The CDR3 DNA is TGTGCCTCCACGGACAGCACAGGGACTAGCGGGAGGTTTAGGTACAATGAGCAGTTCTTC.